A single sample gave rise to the 7 T cell receptor beta chains below, sequenced in a study of T cells in Graves' hyperthyroidism and ophthalmopathy. Amplified TCR beta CDR3 regions derived from RNA transcripts. RT-PCR in the first round (using the HTBI primer set) targeted the TCR CDR3. TCRdb redid the calling of the multiplex PCR reads with MiXCR, one entry per CDR3 protein. The data show 550,000 to 700,000 distinct CDR3 sequences, about 45% seen once. The sequenced material came from peripheral blood or thyroid tissue (not recorded which). The receptors stem from an adult woman with Graves' disease, either hyperthyroidism or ophthalmopathy (not recorded which).

This clonotype was seen repeatedly, ten times or more. V gene TRBV5-1 combines with J gene TRBJ1-1, with D unresolved. Germline CDR1 and CDR2: SGHRS and YFSETQ. V was clipped by 0 bases and J by 3 bases, with 12 bases between them. This CDR3 has 15 amino acids. CDR3 in DNA: TGCGCCAGCAGCTTGGACCGCCCTTCGGACACTGAAGCTTTCTTT. Translation: CASSLDRPSDTEAFF.

This clonotype occurred many times. This chain connects TRBV27 to TRBJ2-6, with D perhaps matching TRBD1 (6 bases). Trimming took 2 bases from V and 0 from J, leaving 8 bases between them. The CDR3 consists of 16 residues. CDR1 and CDR2 (germline): MNHEY, SMNVEV (reference sequence). Here the CDR3 DNA reads TGTGCCAGCAGTTTACGACAGGTCTCTGGGGCCAACGTCCTGACTTTC. It yields the protein CASSLRQVSGANVLTF.

The table lists this clonotype with many counts. This chain connects TRBV11-2 to TRBJ2-7; D is unclear. Trimming stripped 1 base from V and 3 bases from J, with 13 bases between. The CDR3 has 15 residues. CDR1 and CDR2 (germline): SGHAT, FQNNGV. CDR3 in amino acids: CASSLGPSKYYEQYF. The CDR3 nucleotides are TGTGCCAGCAGCTTAGGGCCCAGTAAATACTACGAGCAGTACTTC.

This chain connects TRBV28 to TRBJ1-5; possible D gene TRBD1, 6 bases. Germline CDR1 and CDR2: MDHEN and SYDVKM. The CDR3 extends over 13 amino acids. V was clipped by 7 bases and J by 3 bases, with 10 bases between them. The CDR3 sequence is CASTGQPNQPQHF. In DNA, the CDR3 is TGTGCCAGCACCGGACAGCCCAATCAGCCCCAGCATTTT.

This chain uses TRBV5-1 with TRBJ2-2; D possibly corresponds to TRBD1 (6 bases). CDR3 length equals 15 residues. Trimming cost V 1 base and J 0 bases, with 7 bases left between them. The germline V gene has CDR1 SGHRS and CDR2 YFSETQ. Here the CDR3 reads CASSLRQANTGELFF. In DNA, the CDR3 is TGCGCCAGCAGCTTGCGACAGGCGAACACCGGGGAGCTGTTTTTT.

This clonotype was found many times. V usage is TRBV4-1 and J usage is TRBJ1-1, with D perhaps matching TRBD1 (6 bases). Germline V gives CDR1 MGHRA, CDR2 YSYEKL. Deletions cut 2 bases from V and 6 bases from J, with 16 bases between. The CDR3 is made up of 15 amino acids. In nucleotides, the CDR3 is TGCGCCAGCAGCCAAAGAAGGACAGAGGTCGCTGAAGCTTTCTTT. Its protein product is CASSQRRTEVAEAFF.

This clonotype occurred many times. This chain joins TRBV6-6 and TRBJ1-2; D is undetermined. Germline V gene lookup returns CDR1 MNHNY and CDR2 SVGAGI (reference sequence). This CDR3 contains 12 residues. Trimming left V 5 bases short and J 0 bases short, with 4 bases between. CDR3 DNA sequence: TGTGCCAGCAGTATCGCTAACTATGGCTACACCTTC. It codes for CASSIANYGYTF.